One T cell receptor (beta chain) is described in this entry. Its specificity is not known. These data belong to a study of cytomegalovirus exposure and HLA in healthy donors. At the level of the study: From donors who were HLA-typed, an early data release held about 85 million unique TCRs. Overall study findings and caveats: Being productive about 90% or about 30% of the time was typical of most TCR beta V segments in an earlier analysis.

Trimming at V came to 8 bases and at J to 4 bases, leaving 12 bases not matched to a gene. The germline V gene has CDR1 MGHDK and CDR2 SYGVNS. This CDR3 is 16 amino acids long. 60 Vbeta and 13 Jbeta primers were used in PCR. This table comes from immunoSEQ multiplex PCR, and its TCRdb copy is limited to in-frame clones, with some not included. The table shows over 150,000 clones, with approximately 77% occurring only once. The rearrangement uses TRBV25-1 and TRBJ2-3; 10 nucleotides agree with TRBD1. The sample taken for sequencing was PBMCs. The receptor was isolated from a man aged 30-40 years in good health and CMV-seropositive. This CDR3 is CASGSGQGGFADTQYF. CDR3 in DNA: TGTGCCAGCGGTTCCGGACAGGGGGGCTTCGCAGATACGCAGTATTTT.